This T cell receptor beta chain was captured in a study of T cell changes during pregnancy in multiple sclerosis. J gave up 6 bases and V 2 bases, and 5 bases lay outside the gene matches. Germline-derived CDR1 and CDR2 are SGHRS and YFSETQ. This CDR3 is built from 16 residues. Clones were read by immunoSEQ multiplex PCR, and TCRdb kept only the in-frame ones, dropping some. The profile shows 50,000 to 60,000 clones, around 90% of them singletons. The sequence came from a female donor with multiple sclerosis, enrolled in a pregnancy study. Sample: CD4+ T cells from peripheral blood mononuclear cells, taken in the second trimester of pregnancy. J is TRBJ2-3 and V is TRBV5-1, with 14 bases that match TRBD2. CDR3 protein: CASSFLGLAGEDTQYF. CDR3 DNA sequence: TGCGCCAGCAGCTTTTTGGGACTAGCGGGGGAGGATACGCAGTATTTT.